This TCR beta chain was documented in a study of blood T cells in healthy people across ages. The wider study: About one barcoded beta molecule per two T cells was captured by template switching. Overall study results and limits: With age, beta diversity per million T cells declined roughly linearly, significantly by over 35.

This clonotype showed up just a few times. Its target is unknown. Germline-derived CDR1 and CDR2 are MNHEY and SVGEGT. The V gene end was trimmed by 5 bases and the J gene end by 4 bases; junction bases not matched to a gene: 13. This CDR3 region has 17 residues. A second 7 to 11 cycle PCR used barcoded and J-beta primers. One entry per CDR3 protein results from TCRdb running MiXCR on the 5' RACE reads. The sample lists some 780,000 distinct CDR3 sequences, about 56% seen once, with roughly 25% in the top ten. The V and J genes are TRBV6-2 or TRBV6-3 and TRBJ1-2; TRBD1 matches 10 bases. Sequencing was performed on blood. The clonotype was recovered from a man aged 40-50 years in good health. CDR3 sequence (DNA): TGTGCCAGCAGTGCTCCGGGACAGGGGACCGCGGGCTATGGCTACACCTTC. This sequence encodes CASSAPGQGTAGYGYTF.